This is a list of T cell receptor beta chains from one sample in a study. TCRdb ran MiXCR on the 5' RACE reads and lists one entry per CDR3 protein. Altogether 6,500 to 9,000 distinct CDR3 sequences are present, about 65% being singletons, with the ten largest covering 4.3%. Sequencing used tumor-infiltrating naive CD4+ T cells sorted from the breast tumor. These TCRs come from a female donor with breast cancer. Both conserved end residues are part of each CDR3. A D gene is named only where the DNA matches it firmly. Size tells how often a clone was seen (once, few, many) or the class of an expanded clone, and some rows leave it out.

-,TRBV2,TRBD1,TRBJ2-7,TGTGCCAGCTGCCGGGACAGGGGGCTCGGCGAGCAGTACTTC,CASCRDRGLGEQYF
-,TRBV6-5,-,TRBJ1-1,TGTGCCAGCAGTTATCGGGGAATGACAGGCGAGACTGAAGCTTTCTTT,CASSYRGMTGETEAFF
few,TRBV20-1,TRBD1,TRBJ1-1,TGCAGTGCTATCCGGGGGACAGGGGTCACTGAAGCTTTCTTT,CSAIRGTGVTEAFF
-,TRBV20-1,TRBD1,TRBJ2-4,TGCAGTGCTAGAGATCGTAGGACAGGGGGCGACCTCCTAGCCAAAAACATTCAGTACTTC,CSARDRRTGGDLLAKNIQYF
-,TRBV10-1,-,TRBJ2-3,TGCGCCAGCAAGCTTAGCACAGATACGCAGTATTTT,CASKLSTDTQYF
-,TRBV12-3/TRBV12-4,TRBD2,TRBJ2-1,TGTGCCAGCAGTCCGGGGCCCGAGCGGGATAGGGTCTTC,CASSPGPERDRVF
few,TRBV9,-,TRBJ1-2,TGTGCCAGCAGCGTAGGACTTGGCTACACCTTC,CASSVGLGYTF
-,TRBV20-1,-,TRBJ2-5,TGCAGTGCTAGAGATGTAGGACAGATCCAAGAGACCCAGTACTTC,CSARDVGQIQETQYF
-,TRBV7-9,TRBD1,TRBJ2-7,TGTGCCAGCAGTACCTCGACAGGGGGCGATGAGCAGTACTTC,CASSTSTGGDEQYF
-,TRBV6-1,TRBD1,TRBJ2-5,TGTGCCAGCAGCCGGGACAGGGGTCGGGCGCTTGGGACCCAGTACTTC,CASSRDRGRALGTQYF
-,TRBV5-1,-,TRBJ1-1,TGCGCCAGCAGCTTGGGACGGCTAAACACTGAAGCTTTCTTT,CASSLGRLNTEAFF
-,TRBV7-9,-,TRBJ2-3,TGTGCCAGCAGCTTAATTACAGATACGCAGTATTTT,CASSLITDTQYF
-,TRBV12-3/TRBV12-4,-,TRBJ2-1,TGTGCCAGCAGTGTTACAAACAATGAGCAGTTCTTC,CASSVTNNEQFF
-,TRBV5-1,-,TRBJ1-1,TGCGCCAGCAGCGCCGGGACAACGAACACTGAAGCTTTCTTT,CASSAGTTNTEAFF
-,TRBV6-6,TRBD1,TRBJ2-7,TGTGCCAGCAGTTATTCCGACAGGGTAAACTACGAGCAGTACTTC,CASSYSDRVNYEQYF
few,TRBV13,TRBD2,TRBJ2-4,TGTGCCAGCAGTACGGCGGGGGGAATGGCCAAAAACATTCAGTACTTC,CASSTAGGMAKNIQYF
few,TRBV20-1,-,TRBJ2-1,TGCAGTGCTAGACGCATGATGAATGAGCAGTTCTTC,CSARRMMNEQFF
-,TRBV5-1,TRBD2,TRBJ2-1,TGCGCCAGCAGCTTACTAGCGGGAGATGAGCAGTTCTTC,CASSLLAGDEQFF
-,TRBV20-1,TRBD2,TRBJ2-7,TGCAGTGCTCAACCCGGGAGGGGCTCCTACGAGCAGTACTTC,CSAQPGRGSYEQYF
-,TRBV12-3/TRBV12-4,-,TRBJ2-4,TGTGCCAGCAGTTGGGGAAACATTCAGTACTTC,CASSWGNIQYF
-,TRBV19,TRBD2,TRBJ2-1,TGTGCCAGTAGTCCTCTAGCGGGAGTAGTGGGCAATGAGCAGTTCTTC,CASSPLAGVVGNEQFF
-,TRBV5-1,-,TRBJ2-1,TGCGCCAGCAGCTTGTTGGGACAATCGTCTGAGCAGTTCTTC,CASSLLGQSSEQFF
once,TRBV6-6,-,TRBJ1-1,TGTGCCAGCTATACACCGACCATGAACACTGAAGCTTTCTTT,CASYTPTMNTEAFF
once,TRBV29-1,TRBD1,TRBJ2-1,TGCAGCGCCTCGGGACAGGACCCTTACAATGAGCAGTTCTTC,CSASGQDPYNEQFF
-,TRBV28,-,TRBJ1-2,TGTGCCAGCAGTTTGTCACGACCTATTCAAGAAAACTATGGCTACACCTTC,CASSLSRPIQENYGYTF
-,TRBV12-3/TRBV12-4,TRBD2,TRBJ2-2,TGTGCCAGCAGTTTTGGTGCTAGCGGGAGGAACACCGGGGAGCTGTTTTTT,CASSFGASGRNTGELFF
once,TRBV7-3,-,TRBJ2-1,TGTGCCAGCAGCCCCGACAGCACAAGAACGGGTGAGCAGTTCTTC,CASSPDSTRTGEQFF
-,TRBV18,-,TRBJ1-3,TGTGCCAGCTCACCACCGTTGACCTTCAGGGACACCATATATTTT,CASSPPLTFRDTIYF
-,TRBV4-1,TRBD1,TRBJ1-4,TGCGCCAGCAGCCGGGACAGGGGGAACACGGTGAATGAAAAACTGTTTTTT,CASSRDRGNTVNEKLFF
-,TRBV15,-,TRBJ1-1,TGTGCCACCAGCAGAGATCCTAACACTGAAGCTTTCTTT,CATSRDPNTEAFF
-,TRBV5-1,-,TRBJ2-5,TGCGCCAGCAGCGGGGGGCAGGGGGACTCGAAGACCCAGTACTTC,CASSGGQGDSKTQYF
-,TRBV12-5,TRBD1,TRBJ2-1,TGTGCTAGTGGCAACCGACAGGGGGTCACCAGCTCCTACAATGAGCAGTTCTTC,CASGNRQGVTSSYNEQFF
-,TRBV4-1,TRBD1,TRBJ1-6,TGCGCCAGCAGCCAGGGACAGCTAACCTATAATTCACCCCTCCACTTT,CASSQGQLTYNSPLHF
-,TRBV20-1,-,TRBJ1-1,TGCAGTGCTATCGACCGTATGAACACTGAAGCTTTCTTT,CSAIDRMNTEAFF
once,TRBV4-1,TRBD1,TRBJ1-4,TGCGCCAGCAGCCACCTGGACAGGGGGCGAACTAATGAAAAACTGTTTTTT,CASSHLDRGRTNEKLFF
-,TRBV4-1,TRBD1,TRBJ1-6,TGCGCCAGCAGCCAAGACCCGGGCGGAGCCCAGGGGGTGAGTTCACCCCTCCACTTT,CASSQDPGGAQGVSSPLHF
-,TRBV12-3/TRBV12-4,-,TRBJ1-2,TGTGCCAGCAGTTTAGCTGACAGCCCCCTCTATGGCTACACCTTC,CASSLADSPLYGYTF
few,TRBV20-1,TRBD2,TRBJ2-3,TGCAGTGCTCCTAGCGGGAGCCCTGATACGCAGTATTTT,CSAPSGSPDTQYF
-,TRBV5-1,TRBD2,TRBJ2-1,TGCGCCAGCAGGGACTCCGGGACTAGCCGCAATGAGCGGTTCTTC,CASRDSGTSRNERFF
-,TRBV29-1,-,TRBJ1-2,TGCAGCGTTGGTCCGGAGGATGGCTACACCTTC,CSVGPEDGYTF
once,TRBV5-1,-,TRBJ2-3,TGCGCCAGCAGCCCTCGGGACTTTCGCACAGATACGCAGTGTTTT,CASSPRDFRTDTQCF
-,TRBV2,-,TRBJ1-6,TGTGCCAGTGTCGTCAAGGGAGATTCACCCCTCCACTTT,CASVVKGDSPLHF
few,TRBV6-2/TRBV6-3,TRBD1,TRBJ1-2,TGTGCCAGCAGTTCTCTCGGACAGGGATCGGGTGGCTACACCTTC,CASSSLGQGSGGYTF
few,TRBV11-2,-,TRBJ2-1,TGTGCCAGCAGCTTTTACGGAGAGGACAATGAGCAGTTCTTC,CASSFYGEDNEQFF
-,TRBV18,TRBD1,TRBJ2-5,TGTGCCAGCTCACCCCCTACAGGGGTGGCGCGGGAGACCCAGTACTTC,CASSPPTGVARETQYF
few,TRBV7-3,-,TRBJ2-5,TGTGCCAGCAGCGAGACCAACCAGGGGATCGGAGAGACCCAGTACTTC,CASSETNQGIGETQYF
-,TRBV28,-,TRBJ2-5,TGTGCCACCGGGACTCGACAAGAGACCCAGTACTTC,CATGTRQETQYF
few,TRBV20-1,-,TRBJ1-2,TGCAGTGCGAGGCCCCGAACAGGGAGTGGCTATGGCTACACCTTC,CSARPRTGSGYGYTF
-,TRBV6-5,-,TRBJ1-2,TGTGCCAGCAGTACGGATCCGCGGTACTATGGCTACACCTTC,CASSTDPRYYGYTF
-,TRBV6-5,-,TRBJ2-7,TGTGCCAGCAGTAACGGACAGGGAGGGCTCCACGAGCAGTACTTC,CASSNGQGGLHEQYF
-,TRBV4-2,-,TRBJ2-2,TGTGCCAGCAGCCAAGACCCGGCTAGCGCGAACACCGGGGAGCTGTTTTTT,CASSQDPASANTGELFF